Each of the 32 T cell receptor beta chains below was sequenced from the same sample in a study of shared clonotypes between healthy human individuals. Libraries were prepared by immunoSEQ multiplex PCR; TCRdb keeps only in-frame clonotypes and omits some of them. The sample has millions of clones; approximately 95% are singletons. The source material was naive CD4+ T cells from PBMCs. Subset described: CD45RA+ positively selected. These receptors came from a man aged 18 to 35 in good health. Some clones in this sample may be carry-over from other donors' samples.

The chain is built from TRBV19 and TRBJ1-2; TRBD1 matches 7 bases. This CDR3 has 14 residues. Germline V gene lookup returns CDR1 LNHDA and CDR2 SQIVND (reference sequence). V was pared by 2 bases and J by 4 bases, with 4 bases of the junction left unmatched. In DNA form, the CDR3 reads TGTGCCAGTAGTATATCGCGGACAGGCTATGGCTACACCTTC. It yields the protein CASSISRTGYGYTF.

The chain uses TRBV11-1 and TRBJ2-7; 8 nucleotides agree with TRBD2. CDR1 is SGHAT and CDR2 is FQDESV in the germline V gene (reference sequence). Germline trimming cut 3 bases from V and 7 bases from J; bases unmatched to any gene: 17. CDR3 length: 17 residues. CDR3 coding DNA: TGTGCCAGCAGCTTTTCTTTAAGCGGGAGAGGGGCCAGGGAGCAGTACTTC. Its protein product is CASSFSLSGRGAREQYF.

The CDR3 here is CASSIRLAGENANEQFF. The CDR3 nucleotides read TGTGCCAGCAGCATCCGACTAGCGGGAGAAAATGCGAATGAGCAGTTCTTC. The V call is TRBV7-3, the J call TRBJ2-1, with 12 bases identical to TRBD2. The germline CDR1 and CDR2 sequences are SGHTA and FQGTGA. The V segment lost 5 bases and the J segment 7 bases; nucleotides outside the gene matches: 12. This CDR3 spans 17 amino acids.

The CDR3 coding sequence is TGCAGTGCTTTCAGTGAGCAGTTCTTC. This gives the protein CSAFSEQFF. The chain uses TRBV20-1 and TRBJ2-1; D is uncertain. V was clipped by 5 bases and J by 9 bases, with 5 bases between them. The CDR3 covers 9 residues. Germline V gene lookup returns CDR1 DFQATT and CDR2 SNEGSKA (reference sequence).

The rearrangement links TRBV28 to TRBJ2-3, with TRBD2 matching 12 bases. This CDR3 is built from 17 residues. The V segment lost 5 bases and the J segment 4 bases; nucleotides outside the gene matches: 10. Germline CDR1 is MDHEN and CDR2 is SYDVKM. This CDR3 is CASSPQATSGRPDTQYF. The CDR3 nucleotides are TGTGCCAGCAGTCCCCAGGCTACTAGCGGGAGGCCAGATACGCAGTATTTT. Supplemented by reference TRBV28 and TRBJ2-3, the full variable domain reads DVKVTQSSRYLVKRTGEKVFLECVQDMDHENMFWYRQDPGLGLRLIYFSYDVKMKEKGDIPEGYSVSREKKERFSLILESASTNQTSMYLCASSPQATSGRPDTQYFGPGTRLTVL.

This rearrangement joins TRBV4-1 to TRBJ2-2; D possibly corresponds to TRBD2 (5 bases). V shed 1 base and J shed 5 bases, with 8 bases lying between them. Germline V gives CDR1 MGHRA, CDR2 YSYEKL. The CDR3 has 14 amino acids. Here the CDR3 DNA reads TGCGCCAGCAGCCAAGTTACGGGGACCGGGGAGCTGTTTTTT. As protein: CASSQVTGTGELFF.

Turning to this clone: Other nucleotide sequences in the sample specify the same CDR3. The chain recombines TRBV5-1 with TRBJ1-5; TRBD1 matches 10 bases. Trimming took 4 bases from V and 2 from J; bases not matched to a gene: 6. The CDR3 is 16 residues long. CDR1 and CDR2 (germline): SGHRS, YFSETQ. As DNA, the CDR3 is TGCGCCAGCAGCCTGGGGGACAGGGGTGGCAATCAGCCCCAGCATTTT. It specifies CASSLGDRGGNQPQHF.

This clone was observed a few times. The chain couples TRBV6-5 to TRBJ1-5; D gene uncertain. V lost 4 bases, J lost 11 bases, and 21 bases lay in between. This CDR3 region has 15 residues. Looked up from germline, CDR1 is MNHEY and CDR2 is SVGAGI. The CDR3 loop is CASSFGPRRKRAQHF. CDR3 DNA sequence: TGTGCCAGCAGTTTTGGACCTCGACGGAAGAGGGCCCAGCATTTT.

The rearrangement uses TRBV9 and TRBJ1-4, with D possibly being TRBD1 (6 bases). This CDR3 region has 14 residues. Germline lookup yields CDR1 SGDLS and CDR2 YYNGEE. V lost 3 bases to trimming and J lost 10 bases, with 16 bases between them. The CDR3 bases are TGTGCCAGCAGCGAGGACAGCGGACGCGGAAAACTGTTTTTT. It is translated as CASSEDSGRGKLFF.

The V and J genes are TRBV7-2 and TRBJ2-7, with 9 bases matching TRBD1. V lost 5 bases to trimming and J lost 3 bases; unmatched junction nucleotides: 14. There are 17 residues in the CDR3. Germline V gene sequence: CDR1 SGHTA, CDR2 FQGNSA. CDR3 sequence (DNA): TGTGCCAGCAGCCGGGACAGGGATGTGTGGGGTTTCTACGAGCAGTACTTC. Protein sequence: CASSRDRDVWGFYEQYF.

The chain uses TRBV6-1 and TRBJ1-2; D is possibly TRBD1 (5 bases). CDR1 MNHNS and CDR2 SASEGT come from the germline V gene. This CDR3 is 14 amino acids long. The V end lost 3 bases, the J end lost 0 bases, and 8 bases lay between the germline ends. The CDR3: CASSDGTANYGYTF. CDR3 sequence (DNA): TGTGCCAGCAGTGACGGGACTGCTAACTATGGCTACACCTTC.

The J gene is TRBJ1-6, the V gene TRBV25-1; no firm D call. The CDR3 runs 12 residues. The germline V gene has CDR1 MGHDK and CDR2 SYGVNS. V shed 2 bases and J shed 12 bases, with 8 bases lying between them. Here the CDR3 reads CASSETPGPLHF. DNA of the CDR3: TGTGCCAGCAGTGAAACGCCCGGACCCCTCCACTTT.

The chain is built from TRBV7-8 and TRBJ1-2, with D possibly TRBD1 on 5 matching bases. Germline values: CDR1 SGHVS, CDR2 FQNEAQ. Trimming pared 0 bases from V and 5 bases from J, leaving 13 bases between. There are 15 residues in the CDR3. For the CDR3, the DNA is TGTGCCAGCAGCTTAGCCGAGGGACTCCAGTATGGCTACACCTTC. Encoded protein: CASSLAEGLQYGYTF.

The chain employs TRBV19 and TRBJ1-5; D is perhaps TRBD1 (6 bases). The V gene's germline CDR1 is LNHDA and CDR2 SQIVND (reference sequence). V was pared by 6 bases and J by 5 bases, with 17 bases between. This CDR3 has 15 amino acids. CDR3 in amino acids: CASRGAGRAHQPQHF. In nucleotides, the CDR3 is TGTGCCAGTAGGGGGGCGGGGAGGGCTCATCAGCCCCAGCATTTT.

J is TRBJ2-5 and V is TRBV2, with 8 positions matching TRBD2. V shed 8 bases, J shed 1 base, and the junction held 3 bases outside the gene matches. Per germline, CDR1 SNHLY and CDR2 FYNNEI. The CDR3 consists of 13 residues. The CDR3 loop is CASAAGGQETQYF. CDR3 coding DNA: TGTGCCAGCGCGGCGGGAGGCCAAGAGACCCAGTACTTC.

The rearrangement joins TRBV28 to TRBJ1-1; maybe TRBD1 (6 bases). The V and J ends lost 7 bases and 1 base respectively, with 13 bases between them. The CDR3 has 14 residues. Germline V gene data show CDR1 as MDHEN and CDR2 as SYDVKM. The CDR3 DNA reads as TGTGCCAGCACCTTGGACAGCCGGAACACTGAAGCTTTCTTT. It codes for CASTLDSRNTEAFF.

The chain has TRBV19 and TRBJ2-7, with TRBD2 matching over 9 bases. V trimming: 3 bases; J trimming: 4 bases; junction bases outside the gene matches: 7. The CDR3 runs to 15 residues. Per the germline V gene, CDR1 is LNHDA and CDR2 is SQIVND (reference sequence). CDR3 coding DNA: TGTGCCAGTAGTATCTATAGCGGGAGTAAGTACGAGCAGTACTTC. It codes for CASSIYSGSKYEQYF.

With regard to this clone: At the DNA level, this CDR3 is encoded by other sequences in the same sample as well. This chain uses TRBV27 with TRBJ1-2, with D tentatively TRBD1 (5 bases). The CDR3 spans 13 residues. Trimming removed 2 bases from V and 8 bases from J, with 12 bases in between. Germline V gene sequence: CDR1 MNHEY, CDR2 SMNVEV (reference sequence). The CDR3 loop is CASSLQGAGGYTF. DNA of the CDR3: TGTGCCAGCAGTTTACAGGGCGCGGGGGGCTACACCTTC.

The chain links TRBV11-2 to TRBJ1-2; 11 nucleotides agree with TRBD1. The CDR3 covers 17 residues. With 0 bases clipped from V and 4 bases from J, the junction kept 7 bases outside the gene matches. Germline assignment: CDR1 SGHAT and CDR2 FQNNGV. CDR3 in DNA: TGTGCCAGCAGCTTAGATTCCCGGACAGGGGGCGGCTATGGCTACACCTTC. Its translation is CASSLDSRTGGGYGYTF.

The genes are TRBV6-5 and TRBJ1-1; D gene uncertain. The V gene lost 2 bases and the J gene lost 0 bases, with 7 bases spanning the gap. The CDR3 has 14 amino acids. Per germline, CDR1 MNHEY and CDR2 SVGAGI. The CDR3 DNA reads as TGTGCCAGCAGTTACCGGGATCTGAACACTGAAGCTTTCTTT. Amino acids: CASSYRDLNTEAFF.

This rearrangement joins TRBV7-8 to TRBJ1-1; no definite D call. The CDR3 runs 14 residues. Germline V CDR1 and CDR2: SGHVS, FQNEAQ. The V gene lost 2 bases and the J gene lost 1 base, with 8 bases spanning the gap. The DNA for the CDR3 is TGTGCCAGCAGCTTACCGGATGAGAACACTGAAGCTTTCTTT. Translation gives CASSLPDENTEAFF.

This chain links TRBV6-1 with TRBJ2-1, with TRBD2 matching over 9 bases. Germline CDR1 reads MNHNS; CDR2 reads SASEGT. V dropped 4 bases and J dropped 3; count of bases not matched to a gene: 7. The CDR3 length is 16 residues. DNA of the CDR3: TGTGCCAGCAGTGTATCTAGCGGGAAGCACTACAATGAGCAGTTCTTC. Translated: CASSVSSGKHYNEQFF.

The rearrangement uses TRBV11-1 and TRBJ1-1; D gene ambiguous. Germline V CDR1 and CDR2: SGHAT, FQDESV (reference sequence). The V gene lost 8 bases and the J gene lost 2 bases, with 9 bases spanning the gap. The CDR3 has 12 residues. The CDR3 nucleotides read TGTGCCAGCTCCTCCCGTAACACTGAAGCTTTCTTT. Its protein product is CASSSRNTEAFF.

On this clone: The sample has other DNA sequences that encode this CDR3 too. The J gene is TRBJ1-1, the V gene TRBV5-1; D unclear. The length of the CDR3 is 14 residues. V lost 4 bases, J lost 4 bases, and 14 bases lay in between. The V gene's germline CDR1 is SGHRS and CDR2 YFSETQ. The DNA of the CDR3 is TGCGCCAGCAGCCTAGGGTCGGGGAGCACTGAAGCTTTCTTT. Translation: CASSLGSGSTEAFF.

Points on this clone: The same CDR3 arises from other DNA sequences in this sample as well. J is TRBJ2-3 and V is TRBV29-1; weak D call: TRBD1 (5 bases). With 6 bases removed from V and 0 bases from J, the gap between germline ends came to 7 bases. CDR3 length equals 12 residues. Germline assignment: CDR1 SQVTM and CDR2 ANQGSEA. CDR3 region: CSVRQSTDTQYF. CDR3 DNA: TGCAGCGTAAGACAGAGCACAGATACGCAGTATTTT.

The genes are TRBV5-8 and TRBJ2-5; possibly TRBD2 for D (5 bases). The CDR3 spans 12 residues. The V end lost 4 bases, the J end lost 5 bases, and 9 bases lay between the germline ends. Germline-derived CDR1 and CDR2 are SGHTS and YDEGEE. The CDR3 DNA follows: TGTGCCAGCAGCCGGGATGTGGAGACCCAGTACTTC. Amino acid sequence: CASSRDVETQYF.

The chain is built from TRBV27 and TRBJ2-7, with D perhaps matching TRBD2 (5 bases). From germline, CDR1 is MNHEY and CDR2 SMNVEV (reference sequence). The ends were cut back, 2 bases at V and 5 bases at J, with 10 bases in the middle. The CDR3 is made up of 13 amino acids. The CDR3 DNA sequence: TGTGCCAGCAGTTTAGACCGGGGAGACGAGCAGTACTTC. Protein product: CASSLDRGDEQYF.

The CDR3 loop is CAWSLKPGLAGVGADTQYF. CDR3 nucleotide sequence: TGTGCCTGGAGTCTAAAACCGGGACTAGCGGGAGTGGGCGCAGATACGCAGTATTTT. The rearrangement uses TRBV30 and TRBJ2-3; the match to TRBD2 covers 14 bases. The CDR3 has 19 residues. V lost 2 bases to trimming and J lost 4 bases; unmatched junction nucleotides: 14. In germline, CDR1 is GTSNPN, CDR2 SVGIG (reference sequence). The whole variable domain, remainder taken from reference TRBV30 and TRBJ2-3, is SQTIHQWPATLVQPVGSPLSLECTVEGTSNPNLYWYRQAAGRGLQLLFYSVGIGQISSEVPQNLSASRPQDRQFILSSKKLLLSDSGFYLCAWSLKPGLAGVGADTQYFGPGTRLTVL.

About this clone: Other nucleotide sequences in the sample specify the same CDR3. The chain recombines TRBV9 with TRBJ2-1; D is uncertain. V dropped 2 bases and J dropped 0 bases, with 9 bases sitting between them. CDR3 length equals 15 residues. The germline V gene has CDR1 SGDLS and CDR2 YYNGEE. CDR3 loop: CASSVGGLSYNEQFF. As DNA, the CDR3 is TGTGCCAGCAGCGTGGGTGGTCTCTCCTACAATGAGCAGTTCTTC.

This clone was detected once. This chain connects TRBV6-6 to TRBJ2-2; TRBD1 might be the D (5 bases). From germline, CDR1 is MNHNY and CDR2 SVGAGI (reference sequence). The CDR3 spans 14 residues. The V and J ends lost 8 bases and 5 bases respectively, with 15 bases between them. In nucleotides, the CDR3 is TGTGCCAGCCGCGAAAGGGCAGGGACCGGGGAGCTGTTTTTT. It is translated as CASRERAGTGELFF.

This clone has a single count. The J gene is TRBJ2-1, the V gene TRBV5-6, with D perhaps matching TRBD2 (6 bases). The CDR3 extends over 13 amino acids. Trimming removed 1 base from V and 8 bases from J, with 10 bases in between. CDR1 is SGHDT, CDR2 YYEEEE, per germline. The CDR3 reads CASSLWRAHEQFF. The CDR3 nucleotides are TGTGCCAGCAGCTTGTGGAGGGCCCATGAGCAGTTCTTC. The full variable domain, with the rest looked up from reference TRBV5-6 and TRBJ2-1, is DAGVTQSPTHLIKTRGQQVTLRCSPKSGHDTVSWYQQALGQGPQFIFQYYEEEERQRGNFPDRFSGHQFPNYSSELNVNALLLGDSALYLCASSLWRAHEQFFGPGTRLTVL.

The chain combines TRBV27 with TRBJ1-1, with D unclear. The germline V gene has CDR1 MNHEY and CDR2 SMNVEV (reference sequence). Trimming cost V 1 base and J 4 bases, with 22 bases left between them. The CDR3 has 18 amino acids. CDR3 sequence reads: CASSLFLYGVGSGTEAFF. CDR3 DNA: TGTGCCAGCAGTTTATTTCTCTACGGCGTAGGGTCGGGCACTGAAGCTTTCTTT.